A single sample is the source of the 8 T cell receptor beta chains below, sequenced in a study of blood T cell repertoires in COVID-19. The repertoire was sequenced with immunoSEQ multiplex PCR; TCRdb's copy has only in-frame clones and lacks some. Of 200,000 to 300,000 clones listed, roughly 76% are singletons. Material for sequencing was peripheral blood. All receptors derive from a woman of 80 years or more with COVID-19, enrolled during active disease.

With respect to this clone: This CDR3 is also generated by other DNA sequences in the sample. The V call is TRBV16, the J call TRBJ1-3, with D uncertain. CDR1 and CDR2 from the germline V gene are KGHSY and FQNENV. The CDR3 is made up of 12 amino acids. V dropped 4 bases and J dropped 6 bases, with 7 bases sitting between them. CDR3 region: CASSPGENTIYF. The CDR3 nucleotides read TGTGCCAGCAGCCCTGGAGAAAACACCATATATTTT.

The V call is TRBV10-3, the J call TRBJ2-1; TRBD2 might be the D (6 bases). This CDR3 spans 13 amino acids. V was cut by 6 bases and J by 10 bases, with 16 bases left in between. Per the germline V gene, CDR1 is ENHRY and CDR2 is SYGVKD. The CDR3 sequence is CAIRGGRSGEQFF. In DNA form, the CDR3 reads TGTGCCATCAGGGGGGGACGATCCGGGGAGCAGTTCTTC.

This clone was detected a few times. The chain couples TRBV3-1 (or the pseudogene TRBV3-2) to TRBJ2-7; the D gene is possibly TRBD2 (6 bases). Per germline, CDR1 LGHDT and CDR2 YNNKEL (reference sequence). V lost 3 bases and J lost 3, with 15 bases in between. There are 15 residues in the CDR3. The CDR3, as DNA: TGTGCCAGCAGCCAGATCAGCGGGCGCTACTACGAGCAGTACTTC. Its protein is CASSQISGRYYEQYF.

The chain links TRBV27 to TRBJ1-1, with 7 bases lining up with TRBD1. CDR1 is MNHEY, CDR2 SMNVEV, per germline (reference sequence). CDR3 length: 15 residues. J was trimmed by 4 bases and V by 6 bases; bases with no gene match: 11. For the CDR3, the DNA is TGTGCCAGCAGAGACCTAACAGGGGCTTCCACTGAAGCTTTCTTT. It encodes CASRDLTGASTEAFF.

A remark on this clone: This same CDR3 is encoded by further DNA sequences in the sample. V is TRBV18 and J is TRBJ1-5; D perhaps matches TRBD1 (5 bases). The CDR3 is 14 residues long. The germline V gene has CDR1 KGHSH and CDR2 LQKENI. Between the trimmed V and J ends, which lost 2 bases and 2 bases, there was a span of 7 bases. CDR3 in DNA: TGTGCCAGCTCACCAAGCAGGGGCAATCAGCCCCAGCATTTT. This codes for CASSPSRGNQPQHF.

This chain connects TRBV29-1 to TRBJ1-3; possible D gene TRBD1, 5 bases. Trimming took 6 bases from V and 4 from J, leaving 13 bases between them. This CDR3 spans 13 amino acids. CDR1 is SQVTM and CDR2 is ANQGSEA in the germline V gene. The DNA for the CDR3 is TGCAGCGTAGGGACTGTGGAAGGAAACACCATATATTTT. Encoded protein: CSVGTVEGNTIYF.

The gene calls are TRBV19 and TRBJ1-2; 8 nucleotides align to TRBD1. The germline gives CDR1 LNHDA, CDR2 SQIVND (reference sequence). This CDR3 contains 15 residues. V shed 1 base and J 2 bases; nucleotides not matched to a gene: 3. As DNA, the CDR3 is TGTGCCAGTAGTATAGGACAGGGGAACAACTATGGCTACACCTTC. Protein product: CASSIGQGNNYGYTF.

V is TRBV7-3 and J is TRBJ2-1; 11 bases map to TRBD1. The length of the CDR3 is 14 residues. Losses at the gene ends were 3 bases for V and 7 bases for J; bases not matched to a gene: 2. From germline, CDR1 is SGHTA and CDR2 FQGTGA. This CDR3 reads CASSFGQGANEQFF. CDR3 sequence (DNA): TGTGCCAGCAGCTTCGGACAGGGGGCGAATGAGCAGTTCTTC.